This entry lists 9 T cell receptor beta chains sequenced from one sample in a study of T-cell memory formation after mild COVID-19. MiXCR, run by TCRdb on the 5' RACE reads, gives a single entry per CDR3 protein. The top ten clones hold about 1.5% of a sample with 30,000 to 35,000 distinct CDR3 sequences, more than 20% of them seen once. Source material: PBMCs or a T cell subset sorted from them (not recorded which). Source of these receptors: an adult who had mild COVID-19 (a few samples of this study predate the infection). Cell type and time point are not known.

This clonotype showed up many times. The J gene is TRBJ1-5, the V gene TRBV7-9; no clear D gene. Germline assignment: CDR1 SEHNR and CDR2 FQNEAQ (reference sequence). Trimming removed 3 bases from V and 3 bases from J, with 3 bases in between. CDR3 length: 12 amino acids. CDR3 amino acids: CASSLVNQPQHF. The CDR3 nucleotides are TGTGCCAGCAGCTTGGTCAATCAGCCCCAGCATTTT.

This clonotype was picked up many times. The chain combines TRBV5-1 with TRBJ2-7, with D possibly called TRBD1 or TRBD2 (7 bases each). The CDR3 is made up of 15 amino acids. Trimming took off 4 bases at V and 3 bases at J, with 17 bases between the two ends. The germline gives CDR1 SGHRS, CDR2 YFSETQ. CDR3 in DNA: TGCGCCAGCAGCCCAGGGGGGGCGGGCGGCTACGAGCAGTACTTC. It specifies CASSPGGAGGYEQYF.

This clonotype has ten or more counts. V and J are TRBV24-1 and TRBJ1-5; 8 positions agree with TRBD1. The CDR3 is made up of 15 amino acids. Trimming took 4 bases from V and 6 from J; bases not matched to a gene: 7. The germline V gene has CDR1 KGHDR and CDR2 SFDVKD. The CDR3 sequence is CATSDPRTGTQPQHF. CDR3 coding DNA: TGTGCCACCAGTGACCCAAGGACAGGGACTCAGCCCCAGCATTTT.

The gene calls are TRBV11-1 and TRBJ2-2, with TRBD2 as a possible D gene (5 bases). The CDR3 sequence is 14 residues long. With 5 bases removed from V and 4 bases from J, the gap between germline ends came to 11 bases. The germline V gene encodes CDR1 SGHAT and CDR2 FQDESV (reference sequence). The CDR3 coding sequence is TGTGCCAGCAGCCTTAGCGTTTCCACCGGGGAGCTGTTTTTT. Protein: CASSLSVSTGELFF. Using reference TRBV11-1 and TRBJ2-2 for the parts outside the CDR3, the full variable domain is EAEVAQSPRYKITEKSQAVAFWCDPISGHATLYWYRQILGQGPELLVQFQDESVVDDSQLPKDRFSAERLKGVDSTLKIQPAELGDSAMYLCASSLSVSTGELFFGEGSRLTVL.

This chain uses TRBV20-1 with TRBJ2-1, with TRBD2 matching 8 bases. J lost 7 bases, V lost 0 bases, and 17 bases had no gene match. This CDR3 contains 18 residues. CDR1 and CDR2 from the germline V gene are DFQATT and SNEGSKA (reference sequence). This CDR3 is CSARDPEPHGRDGNEQFF. The CDR3 region has the DNA TGCAGTGCTAGAGACCCCGAACCCCACGGGAGGGACGGGAATGAGCAGTTCTTC.

This clonotype was observed at least ten times. The rearrangement links TRBV29-1 to TRBJ1-1; no definite D call. The CDR3 has 13 amino acids. Per the germline V gene, CDR1 is SQVTM and CDR2 is ANQGSEA. The V and J ends lost 2 bases and 0 bases respectively, with 7 bases between them. The CDR3 is CSVEKILNTEAFF. CDR3 DNA sequence: TGCAGCGTTGAAAAAATCCTGAACACTGAAGCTTTCTTT.

The table lists this clonotype with many counts. The chain is built from TRBV10-3 and TRBJ2-6; tentative D call: TRBD2 (5 bases). CDR1 and CDR2 (germline): ENHRY, SYGVKD. V lost 0 bases and J lost 2, with 8 bases in between. The CDR3 has 16 amino acids. CDR3 coding DNA: TGTGCCATCAGTGAGTCCGGGGTGACTGGGGCCAACGTCCTGACTTTC. Its protein is CAISESGVTGANVLTF.

This clonotype came up many times. The J gene is TRBJ1-2, the V gene TRBV19, with 7 nucleotides matching TRBD1. Trimming at V came to 3 bases and at J to 5 bases, leaving 6 bases not matched to a gene. This CDR3 is built from 14 residues. Looked up from germline, CDR1 is LNHDA and CDR2 is SQIVND (reference sequence). The CDR3, as DNA: TGTGCCAGTAGTATCCCCGGGACAGCTTATGGCTACACCTTC. This gives the protein CASSIPGTAYGYTF.

J is TRBJ2-1 and V is TRBV11-1; 8 bases are shared with TRBD1. Germline CDR1 is SGHAT and CDR2 is FQDESV (reference sequence). The CDR3 runs 16 residues. V lost 5 bases and J lost 6; bases outside the gene matches: 12. The chain's CDR3 is CASSINGQGNRNEQFF. The DNA of the CDR3 is TGTGCCAGCAGCATAAACGGACAGGGCAATCGCAATGAGCAGTTCTTC.